This is a list of T cell receptor beta chains from one sample in a study of T cell responses to AZD1222 COVID-19 vaccine. Using immunoSEQ multiplex PCR, the repertoire was profiled, and TCRdb retains in-frame clones only, with some absent. The sample consists of 150,000 or so clones, roughly four fifths of them appearing once. Sequencing was performed on peripheral blood, taken on day 0 of MenACWY control vaccination. These receptors were obtained from an adult in good health. The CDR3 runs from the conserved cysteine through the conserved F or W. D genes are given only for firm matches. Only some rows state a clone size, as once, few, many or a class for expanded clones.

d_gene: TRBD2
j_gene: TRBJ2-3
abundance: once
v_gene: TRBV4-2
CDR3nt: TGTGCCAGCAGCCAGGCCCAGAGGGTCGAGCGGGGGGGCCTTAATACGCAGTATTTT
CDR3aa: CASSQAQRVERGGLNTQYF

d_gene: NA
j_gene: TRBJ1-3
abundance: NA
v_gene: TRBV6-1
CDR3nt: TGTGCCAGCAGTGAAGAAACAGGCAACCCCTCTGGAAACACCATATATTTT
CDR3aa: CASSEETGNPSGNTIYF

d_gene: TRBD1
j_gene: TRBJ1-4
abundance: NA
v_gene: TRBV4-1
CDR3nt: TGCGCCAGCAGCCGTTTTACAGGGGTTTTCGGTGAAAAACTGTTTTTT
CDR3aa: CASSRFTGVFGEKLFF

d_gene: TRBD1
j_gene: TRBJ1-2
abundance: few
v_gene: TRBV20-1
CDR3nt: TGCAGTGCTAGTGACCTCTGGGGACAGGGACGGGATGGCTACACCTTC
CDR3aa: CSASDLWGQGRDGYTF

d_gene: TRBD1
j_gene: TRBJ1-1
abundance: NA
v_gene: TRBV3-1/TRBV3-2
CDR3nt: TGTGCCAGCAGCCCTAGGGACAGTTTGGGAACTGAAGCTTTCTTT
CDR3aa: CASSPRDSLGTEAFF

d_gene: TRBD2
j_gene: TRBJ2-1
abundance: NA
v_gene: TRBV9
CDR3nt: TGTGCCAGCAGCTCCCACCCTCCAGCGGGGGGAGACAATGAGCAGTTCTTC
CDR3aa: CASSSHPPAGGDNEQFF

d_gene: NA
j_gene: TRBJ1-5
abundance: NA
v_gene: TRBV6-1
CDR3nt: TGTGCCAGCAGTGACGTGGGCACGCCCCAGCATTTT
CDR3aa: CASSDVGTPQHF

d_gene: TRBD1
j_gene: TRBJ1-4
abundance: NA
v_gene: TRBV7-2
CDR3nt: TGTGCCAGCAGGAGACAGGGGACTAATGAAAAACTGTTTTTT
CDR3aa: CASRRQGTNEKLFF

d_gene: NA
j_gene: TRBJ2-7
abundance: NA
v_gene: TRBV12-3/TRBV12-4
CDR3nt: TGTGCCAGCAGTTTAATCCTCAGCGACGAGCAGTACTTC
CDR3aa: CASSLILSDEQYF

d_gene: NA
j_gene: TRBJ1-1
abundance: NA
v_gene: TRBV10-3
CDR3nt: TGTGCCATCAGTGGGCGAATACTTCGGGTCGGGAGGGGCACTGAAGCTTTCTTT
CDR3aa: CAISGRILRVGRGTEAFF

d_gene: TRBD2
j_gene: TRBJ2-3
abundance: NA
v_gene: TRBV5-1
CDR3nt: TGCGCCAGCAGCCCGGAACTAGCGGGGGGGCCGACAGATACGCAGTATTTT
CDR3aa: CASSPELAGGPTDTQYF

d_gene: TRBD1
j_gene: TRBJ1-2
abundance: NA
v_gene: TRBV6-5
CDR3nt: TGTGCCAGCAGTTACTATACAGGGGTTGGCTACACCTTC
CDR3aa: CASSYYTGVGYTF

d_gene: TRBD1
j_gene: TRBJ1-5
abundance: NA
v_gene: TRBV28
CDR3nt: TGTGCCAGCAGTTTAGGGCCCCGGGACAGCCGTTGGCAGCCCCAGCATTTT
CDR3aa: CASSLGPRDSRWQPQHF

d_gene: NA
j_gene: TRBJ1-6
abundance: few
v_gene: TRBV28
CDR3nt: TGTGCCAGCAGCTCGACAGGAGATTTTGGGTCACCCCTCCACTTT
CDR3aa: CASSSTGDFGSPLHF

d_gene: NA
j_gene: TRBJ1-4
abundance: NA
v_gene: TRBV11-2
CDR3nt: TGTGCCAGCAACTTAGGTCTCGGGGGCAGTGAAAAACTGTTTTTT
CDR3aa: CASNLGLGGSEKLFF

d_gene: TRBD2
j_gene: TRBJ2-3
abundance: NA
v_gene: TRBV7-2
CDR3nt: TGTGCCAGCAGCCCTAGACTAGCGGGGGCCCGGGCAGATACGCAGTATTTT
CDR3aa: CASSPRLAGARADTQYF

d_gene: NA
j_gene: TRBJ2-6
abundance: NA
v_gene: TRBV6-5
CDR3nt: TGTGCCAGCAGTTACTCTAGGGGTGCTGGGGCCAACGTCCTGACTTTC
CDR3aa: CASSYSRGAGANVLTF

d_gene: NA
j_gene: TRBJ1-2
abundance: NA
v_gene: TRBV5-1
CDR3nt: TGCGCCAGCAGCTTTGGAGGTAACTATGGCTACACCTTC
CDR3aa: CASSFGGNYGYTF

d_gene: NA
j_gene: TRBJ2-6
abundance: NA
v_gene: TRBV28
CDR3nt: TGTGCCAGCAGTTTAGGAATATCTGGGGCCAACGTCCTGACTTTC
CDR3aa: CASSLGISGANVLTF

d_gene: NA
j_gene: TRBJ2-2
abundance: NA
v_gene: TRBV5-6
CDR3nt: TGTGCCAGCAGGCTTAACAGGGCCGGGGAGCTGTTTTTT
CDR3aa: CASRLNRAGELFF

d_gene: NA
j_gene: TRBJ2-2
abundance: NA
v_gene: TRBV2
CDR3nt: TGTGCCAGCAGTGCAGGCGCCGGGGAGCTGTTTTTT
CDR3aa: CASSAGAGELFF

d_gene: TRBD1
j_gene: TRBJ1-5
abundance: NA
v_gene: TRBV18
CDR3nt: TGTGCCAGCTCCCTGGGACAGACCTCTAGCAATCAGCCCCAGCATTTT
CDR3aa: CASSLGQTSSNQPQHF

d_gene: NA
j_gene: TRBJ1-2
abundance: NA
v_gene: TRBV2
CDR3nt: TGTGCCAGCAGTGTGAGCCGGGCTCAAGATGGCTACACCTTC
CDR3aa: CASSVSRAQDGYTF

d_gene: NA
j_gene: TRBJ1-1
abundance: many
v_gene: TRBV28
CDR3nt: TGTGCCAGCAGTTCAACGGGACGAATGGCTTTCTTT
CDR3aa: CASSSTGRMAFF

d_gene: TRBD1
j_gene: TRBJ1-4
abundance: once
v_gene: TRBV2
CDR3nt: TGTGCCAGCGCCGCCGGGACAGGGGGCCGGACTAATGAAAAACTGTTTTTT
CDR3aa: CASAAGTGGRTNEKLFF

d_gene: NA
j_gene: TRBJ2-1
abundance: NA
v_gene: TRBV9
CDR3nt: TGTGCCAGCAGCGTTGGCCTCCGAATGACAGAGGCTAGGGAGTTCTTC
CDR3aa: CASSVGLRMTEAREFF

d_gene: NA
j_gene: TRBJ2-3
abundance: NA
v_gene: TRBV6-4
CDR3nt: TGTGCCAGCAGTGACTCGAGGGAGAGTAGCACAGATACGCAGTATTTT
CDR3aa: CASSDSRESSTDTQYF

d_gene: NA
j_gene: TRBJ1-2
abundance: NA
v_gene: TRBV2
CDR3nt: TGTGCCAGCAGCTCTGAAGGGTTCTATGGCTACACCTTC
CDR3aa: CASSSEGFYGYTF

d_gene: TRBD2
j_gene: TRBJ2-2
abundance: NA
v_gene: TRBV28
CDR3nt: TGTGCCAGCAGTTTTCAGCGGGGGGTCACCGGGGAGCTGTTTTTT
CDR3aa: CASSFQRGVTGELFF

d_gene: NA
j_gene: TRBJ1-2
abundance: NA
v_gene: TRBV7-8
CDR3nt: TGTGCCAGCAGCCGGGACGGGCTTTATGGCTACACCTTC
CDR3aa: CASSRDGLYGYTF

d_gene: TRBD1
j_gene: TRBJ1-2
abundance: NA
v_gene: TRBV7-2
CDR3nt: TGTGCCAGCAGCGTGGGGACAGGGGAGGTGGTAGGCTATGGCTACACCTTC
CDR3aa: CASSVGTGEVVGYGYTF